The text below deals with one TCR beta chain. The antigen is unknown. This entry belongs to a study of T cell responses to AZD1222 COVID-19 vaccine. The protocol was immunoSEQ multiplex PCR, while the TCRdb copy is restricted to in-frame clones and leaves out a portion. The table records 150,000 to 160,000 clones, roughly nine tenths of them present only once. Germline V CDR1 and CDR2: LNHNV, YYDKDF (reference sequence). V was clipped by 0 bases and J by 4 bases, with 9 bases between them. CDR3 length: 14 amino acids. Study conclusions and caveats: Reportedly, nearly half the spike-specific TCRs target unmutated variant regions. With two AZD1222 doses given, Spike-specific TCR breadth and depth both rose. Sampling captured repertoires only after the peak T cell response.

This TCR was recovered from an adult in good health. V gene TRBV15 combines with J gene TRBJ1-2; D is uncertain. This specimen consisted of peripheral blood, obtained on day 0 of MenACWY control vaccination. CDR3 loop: CATSRDFTAYGYTF. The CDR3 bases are TGTGCCACCAGCAGAGATTTTACTGCCTATGGCTACACCTTC.